These 18 T cell receptor beta chains came from one sample sequenced in a study of blood T cells in healthy people across ages. Combining a sample-barcoded 5' primer with a J-beta primer mix, a second PCR ran for about 7 to 12 cycles. TCRdb recomputed calls from the 5' RACE reads with MiXCR, one row per CDR3 protein. The sample shows about 900,000 distinct CDR3 sequences, approximately 49% of them seen only once. Sequences were obtained from blood. The receptors stem from a man aged 30 to 39 in good health.

This clonotype has more than one count but fewer than ten. This may come from a read error, since a much larger clone is one base off. The rearrangement joins TRBV4-2 to TRBJ2-1; tentatively, D is TRBD1 (7 bases). The J call may be incorrect, as the DNA end agrees better with TRBJ2-7. In germline, CDR1 is LGHNA, CDR2 YNFKEQ. The CDR3 has 15 residues. CDR3 residues: CASSPGGYSYNEQYF. As DNA, the CDR3 is TGTGCCAGCAGCCCAGGGGGGTACTCCTACAATGAGCAGTACTTC.

The CDR3 DNA reads as TGTGCCAGCAGCTCAGGGGACCGCCCGTACGAGCAGTACTTC. This gives the protein CASSSGDRPYEQYF. V usage is TRBV7-9 and J usage is TRBJ2-7; D may be TRBD1 (6 bases). V lost 4 bases to trimming and J lost 4 bases, with 14 bases between them. This CDR3 contains 14 residues. Germline V gene sequence: CDR1 SEHNR, CDR2 FQNEAQ (reference sequence).

This clonotype was observed a few times. The chain has TRBV27 and TRBJ2-5, with 8 bases matching TRBD1. The J call may be mistaken, given a closer DNA end match to TRBJ2-7. Germline V CDR1 and CDR2: MNHEY, SMNVEV (reference sequence). The CDR3 extends over 14 amino acids. In nucleotides, the CDR3 is TGTGCCAGCAGTTTACGGGACAGGAATATCGAGCAGTACTTC. Translating gives CASSLRDRNIEQYF.

There are many counts of this clonotype. This rearrangement joins TRBV7-2 to TRBJ2-6; D ambiguous. Germline V gives CDR1 SGHTA, CDR2 FQGNSA. The CDR3 is 16 amino acids. V dropped 4 bases and J dropped 0 bases, with 10 bases sitting between them. CDR3 residues: CASSSPYSSGANVLTF. The CDR3 bases are TGTGCCAGCAGCTCTCCATATAGCTCTGGGGCCAACGTCCTGACTTTC.

This clonotype was detected only a few times. The rearrangement links TRBV12-3 or TRBV12-4 to TRBJ1-2; D is unresolved. Trimming cost V 6 bases and J 5 bases, with 19 bases left between them. The length of the CDR3 is 15 residues. The CDR3 is CASRPRESRNYGYTF. CDR3 in DNA: TGTGCCAGCAGGCCCCGCGAATCAAGGAATTATGGCTACACCTTC.

The V and J genes are TRBV3-1 and TRBJ2-5; TRBD2 matches at 8 bases. The CDR3 covers 18 residues. CDR1 and CDR2 (germline): LGHDT, YNNKEL (reference sequence). The ends lost 2 bases at V and 0 bases at J; junction bases unmatched: 11. DNA for the CDR3: TGTGCCAGCAGCCAAATGGCCCGGGGGGGCTACAACCAAGAGACCCAGTACTTC. Its protein is CASSQMARGGYNQETQYF.

The V and J genes are TRBV4-3 and TRBJ2-7; 7 bases agree with TRBD2. The J call may be incorrect, as the DNA end agrees better with TRBJ2-5. This CDR3 spans 16 amino acids. CDR1 LGHNA and CDR2 YSLEER come from the germline V gene. Written as DNA, the CDR3 is TGCGCCAGCAGCCAGGCTAGTAGCGGGCGGGACCAGACCCAGTACTTC. Protein: CASSQASSGRDQTQYF.

This clonotype was observed a few times. The V call is TRBV9, the J call TRBJ1-2, with D tentatively TRBD1 (5 bases). V lost 0 bases and J lost 5, with 26 bases in between. CDR1 is SGDLS, CDR2 YYNGEE, per germline. The CDR3 sequence is 19 residues long. The CDR3 DNA is TGTGCCAGCAGCGTAGGCCCACTGCTCTACGCCGGGACGGGATATGGCTACACCTTC. It encodes CASSVGPLLYAGTGYGYTF.

This chain uses TRBV6-1 with TRBJ2-3; D is uncertain. Germline V lookup: CDR1 MNHNS, CDR2 SASEGT. The CDR3 is 16 residues long. Trimming took off 2 bases at V and 1 base at J, with 13 bases between the two ends. DNA of the CDR3: TGTGCCAGCAGTGAAACCACGGGTGGGGGCACAGATACGCAGTATTTT. Encoded protein: CASSETTGGGTDTQYF.

J is TRBJ1-1 and V is TRBV20-1, with a tentative D call TRBD1 (6 bases). Trimming took 4 bases from V and 7 from J, leaving 13 bases between them. Germline V CDR1 and CDR2: DFQATT, SNEGSKA (reference sequence). The CDR3 length is 12 residues. CDR3 residues: CSAKRRGGEAFF. CDR3 nucleotides: TGCAGTGCTAAGCGCAGGGGAGGTGAAGCTTTCTTT.

The CDR3 protein is CASSSVSSPDTQYF. The CDR3 coding sequence is TGCGCCAGCAGTTCCGTTTCTTCGCCAGATACGCAGTATTTT. This chain links TRBV4-3 with TRBJ2-3; D unclear. Trimming took 6 bases from V and 4 from J, leaving 14 bases between them. CDR1 and CDR2 (germline): LGHNA, YSLEER. The CDR3 has 14 residues.

This chain links TRBV29-1 with TRBJ1-4; D is ambiguous. The CDR3 totals 13 residues. The V end lost 7 bases, the J end lost 3 bases, and 12 bases lay between the germline ends. The germline gives CDR1 SQVTM, CDR2 ANQGSEA. The DNA for the CDR3 is TGCAGCGCACAGCGGGGTGCTAATGAAAAACTGTTTTTT. It is translated as CSAQRGANEKLFF.

The rearrangement joins TRBV9 to TRBJ2-7; unclear D gene. V lost 3 bases and J 4 bases, leaving 11 bases between the germline ends. Germline CDR1 reads SGDLS; CDR2 reads YYNGEE. The length of the CDR3 is 13 residues. The CDR3 sequence: CASSGALGYEQYF. CDR3 DNA sequence: TGTGCCAGCAGCGGAGCCCTCGGGTACGAGCAGTACTTC.

This clonotype was detected only a few times. The chain carries TRBV19 and TRBJ1-5, with D tentatively TRBD1 (6 bases). The CDR3 is made up of 13 amino acids. Trimming pared 7 bases from V and 7 bases from J, leaving 14 bases between. Germline CDR1 LNHDA, CDR2 SQIVND (reference sequence). CDR3 bases: TGTGCCAGTACCTGGGGGGCCGGCCAGCCCCAGCATTTT. Translated: CASTWGAGQPQHF.

The chain uses TRBV10-3 and TRBJ2-7; a possible D gene is TRBD1 (6 bases). This CDR3 is built from 14 residues. In germline, CDR1 is ENHRY, CDR2 SYGVKD. V lost 0 bases to trimming and J lost 2 bases, with 8 bases between them. CDR3 in amino acids: CAISESGATYEQYF. As DNA, the CDR3 is TGTGCCATCAGTGAGTCGGGGGCCACCTACGAGCAGTACTTC.

This clonotype was detected only a few times. The chain couples TRBV28 to TRBJ2-7, with 9 bases matching TRBD2. Germline trimming cut 3 bases from V and 3 bases from J; bases unmatched to any gene: 6. The CDR3 extends over 15 amino acids. The germline V gene encodes CDR1 MDHEN and CDR2 SYDVKM. This CDR3 reads CASSFQRGAIYEQYF. The CDR3 DNA sequence: TGTGCCAGCAGTTTCCAGCGGGGGGCCATCTACGAGCAGTACTTC.

The rearrangement links TRBV2 to TRBJ2-2; 9 bases agree with TRBD1. Germline V lookup: CDR1 SNHLY, CDR2 FYNNEI. The junction had 12 bases not matched to a gene; V was cut back by 6 bases and J by 7 bases. The CDR3 sequence is 16 residues long. The DNA of the CDR3 is TGTGCCAGCAGCGGATTACAGGGGGCAAGGGGCGGGGAGCTGTTTTTT. Encoded protein: CASSGLQGARGGELFF.

The rearrangement joins TRBV28 to TRBJ2-7, with 8 bases identical to TRBD1. The trim removed 7 bases at V and 0 bases at J, leaving 8 bases unmatched. CDR3 length equals 15 residues. CDR1 and CDR2 (germline): MDHEN, SYDVKM. DNA for the CDR3: TGTGCCAGCATACTGGACAGGGCAACCTCCTACGAGCAGTACTTC. Residues: CASILDRATSYEQYF.